The T cell receptor (beta chain) under discussion was sequenced for a study of blood T cell repertoires in COVID-19. Study summary: From T cells, B-cell-depleted T cells, or PBMCs came the material, which was cDNA or gDNA.

Produced via immunoSEQ multiplex PCR; TCRdb's table is partial and in-frame only. Of 220,000 or so clones listed, around 91% are singletons. Enrollees, about 18 to 89 years old, lived in about two dozen US areas. This receptor was identified in a man aged 25-40 years who had been exposed to COVID-19. Specimen: PBMCs or T cells enriched from blood (not recorded which).

CDR3 loop: CASSLEVGPGAFF. CDR3 DNA: TGCGCCAGCAGCTTGGAGGTAGGCCCGGGGGCTTTCTTT. The chain couples TRBV5-1 to TRBJ1-1, with D unresolved. The CDR3 covers 13 residues. Trimming removed 0 bases at V and 11 bases at J, with 14 bases between. CDR1 SGHRS and CDR2 YFSETQ come from the germline V gene. Looking up the rest from reference TRBV5-1 and TRBJ1-1 gives the full variable domain: KAGVTQTPRYLIKTRGQQVTLSCSPISGHRSVSWYQQTPGQGLQFLFEYFSETQRNKGNFPGRFSGRQFSNSRSEMNVSTLELGDSALYLCASSLEVGPGAFFGQGTRLTVV.